This T cell receptor (beta chain) came from a study of CD8 T cells in Susac syndrome. Study outcomes and limitations: The study recognized that the number of individuals in its TCR sequencing and HLA analysis was relatively small.

RNA totalling roughly 0.5 to 1 ug underwent reverse transcription with random hexamers. TCR beta CDR3 was amplified by immunoSEQ covering 54 Vbeta and 13 Jbeta. MiXCR was run by TCRdb on the immunoSEQ multiplex PCR reads, yielding one entry per CDR3 protein. The top ten hold 0.084% of the sample, which has around 140,000 distinct CDR3 sequences, approximately 94% seen once. The count of this clonotype is one. The antigen is not known. The individuals used as controls were healthy donors who had been matched for both age and sex. Germline assignment: CDR1 MNHEY and CDR2 SVGAGI. V lost 0 bases to trimming and J lost 1 base, with 12 bases between them. The length of the CDR3 is 16 residues.

Material for sequencing was CD4+ T cells from PBMCs. This sequence was found in a human donor in good health. This rearrangement joins TRBV6-5 to TRBJ1-2; D unresolved. CDR3 bases: TGTGCCAGCAGTTACTCACCGGGATTAAGTAACTATGGCTACACCTTC. Translated: CASSYSPGLSNYGYTF.